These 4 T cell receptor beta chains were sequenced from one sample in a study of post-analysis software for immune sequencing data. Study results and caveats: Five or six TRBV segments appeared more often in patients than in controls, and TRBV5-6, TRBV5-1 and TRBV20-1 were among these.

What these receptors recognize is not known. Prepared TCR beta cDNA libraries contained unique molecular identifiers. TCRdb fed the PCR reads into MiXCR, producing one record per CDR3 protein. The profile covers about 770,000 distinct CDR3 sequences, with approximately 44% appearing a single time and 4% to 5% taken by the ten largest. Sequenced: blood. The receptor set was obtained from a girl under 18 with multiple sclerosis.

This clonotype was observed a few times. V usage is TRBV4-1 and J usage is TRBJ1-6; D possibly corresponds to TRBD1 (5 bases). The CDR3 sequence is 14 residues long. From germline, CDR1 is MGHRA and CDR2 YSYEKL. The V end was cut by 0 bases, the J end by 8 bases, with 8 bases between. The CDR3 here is CASSQDVGDSPLHF. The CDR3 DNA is TGCGCCAGCAGCCAAGATGTGGGGGATTCACCCCTCCACTTT.

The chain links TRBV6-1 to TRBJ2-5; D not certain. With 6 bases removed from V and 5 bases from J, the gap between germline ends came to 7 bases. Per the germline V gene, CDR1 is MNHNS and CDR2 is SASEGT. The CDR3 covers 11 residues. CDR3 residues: CASRDFETQYF. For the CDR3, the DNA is TGTGCCAGCAGGGATTTCGAGACCCAGTACTTC.

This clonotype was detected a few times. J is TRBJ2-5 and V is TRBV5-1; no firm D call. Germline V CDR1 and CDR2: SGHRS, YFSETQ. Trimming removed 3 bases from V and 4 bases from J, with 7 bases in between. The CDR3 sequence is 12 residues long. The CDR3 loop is CASSYIRETQYF. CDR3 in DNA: TGCGCCAGCAGCTACATTCGAGAGACCCAGTACTTC.

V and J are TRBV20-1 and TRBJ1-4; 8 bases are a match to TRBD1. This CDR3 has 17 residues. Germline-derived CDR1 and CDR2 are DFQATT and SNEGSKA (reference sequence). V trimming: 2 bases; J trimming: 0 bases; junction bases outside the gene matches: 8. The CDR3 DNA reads TGCAGTGCTAGACCGGACAGGGTCGATGCAACTAATGAAAAACTGTTTTTT. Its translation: CSARPDRVDATNEKLFF.